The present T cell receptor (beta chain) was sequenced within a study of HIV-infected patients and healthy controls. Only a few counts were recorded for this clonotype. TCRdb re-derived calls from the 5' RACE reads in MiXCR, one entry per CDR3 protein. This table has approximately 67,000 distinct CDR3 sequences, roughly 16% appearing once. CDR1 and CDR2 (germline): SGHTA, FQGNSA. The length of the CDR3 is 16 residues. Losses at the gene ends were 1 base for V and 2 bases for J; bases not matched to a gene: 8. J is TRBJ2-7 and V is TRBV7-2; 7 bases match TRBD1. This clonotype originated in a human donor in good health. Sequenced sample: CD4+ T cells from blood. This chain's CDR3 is CASSLGPGTVTYEQYF. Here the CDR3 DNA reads TGTGCCAGCAGCTTAGGCCCGGGGACAGTTACCTACGAGCAGTACTTC.